Sequencing of this T cell receptor (beta chain) was carried out in a study of cytomegalovirus exposure and HLA in healthy donors. Germline V gene data show CDR1 as SEHNR and CDR2 as FQNEAQ (reference sequence). V lost 5 bases to trimming and J lost 1 base, with 14 bases between them. The CDR3 is 16 amino acids. Vbeta (60) and Jbeta (13) primers were used in the PCR. Measured with immunoSEQ multiplex PCR; TCRdb has only the in-frame clones, and not every one. The sample gives more than 140,000 clones, 75% to 80% of which show up once; roughly 0.68% is in the top ten. The V gene is TRBV7-9, the J gene TRBJ1-4; maybe TRBD1 (5 bases). Sequencing input: PBMCs. The TCR sequence derives from a male donor in good health and CMV-seronegative. The CDR3 bases are TGTGCCAGCAGCCCACCTGCGGGGGAAACTAATGAAAAACTGTTTTTT. Translated: CASSPPAGETNEKLFF.